This record looks at one TCR beta chain sequence and its context. These data are taken from a study of blood T cell repertoires in COVID-19. Study in general: T cells, B-cell-depleted T cells, or PBMCs provided the cDNA or gDNA that served as material.

Original handling: Scientists estimated how many nucleated cells there were by amplifying reference gene primers. The assay was immunoSEQ multiplex PCR, and TCRdb's table has in-frame clones only and misses some. Clonal size and the V and J genes are those of that table, whereas D and trimming came from the DNA. The sample contains about 180,000 clones, 65% to 85% of which appear only once. The CDR3 is made up of 16 amino acids. With 0 bases removed from V and 2 bases from J, the gap between germline ends came to 12 bases. In germline, CDR1 is SGHRS, CDR2 YFSETQ. Sequencing was performed on peripheral blood. This chain joins TRBV5-1 and TRBJ1-3; TRBD1 is a possible D gene (6 bases). The sequence came from a woman aged 60 to 75 with acute or convalescent COVID-19. The CDR3 here is CASSLAGRGTGNTIYF. The CDR3 region has the DNA TGCGCCAGCAGCTTGGCGGGCAGGGGAACTGGAAACACCATATATTTT.